This T cell receptor (beta chain) was obtained from a study of T cell responses to AZD1222 COVID-19 vaccine. Study information: Pooled together were second doses at about 4 or about 12 weeks.

Here immunoSEQ multiplex PCR was the method, and the copy in TCRdb shows in-frame clones only, minus some. The sample records over 150,000 clones, 90% being singletons. With V trimmed by 6 bases and J by 3 bases, 4 bases remained unmatched. Germline V lookup: CDR1 SEHNR, CDR2 FQNEAQ (reference sequence). The CDR3 spans 14 residues. About this clone: Antigen unknown. Distinct nucleotide sequences in the sample also encode this CDR3.

Overall study findings and caveats: With dominance at 160-218 and 743-854, vaccine-associated CD4 TCRs spanned spike.

The clonotype was recovered from an adult in good health. This specimen consisted of peripheral blood, obtained on day 0 of AZD1222 vaccination. The rearrangement links TRBV7-9 to TRBJ1-2, with 10 bases identical to TRBD1. CDR3 protein: CASSPGTGDYGYTF. The CDR3 coding sequence is TGTGCCAGCAGTCCCGGGACAGGGGACTATGGCTACACCTTC.